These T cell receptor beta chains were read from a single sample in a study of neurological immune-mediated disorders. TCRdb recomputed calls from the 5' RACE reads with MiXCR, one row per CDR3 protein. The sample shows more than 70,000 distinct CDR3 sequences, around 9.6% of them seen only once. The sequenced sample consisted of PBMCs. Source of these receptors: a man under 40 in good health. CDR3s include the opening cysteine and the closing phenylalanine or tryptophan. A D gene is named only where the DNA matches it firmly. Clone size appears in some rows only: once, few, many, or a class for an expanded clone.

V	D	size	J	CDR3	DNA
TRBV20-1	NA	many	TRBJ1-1	CSAPDARHMNTEAFF	TGCAGTGCCCCCGATGCCCGGCACATGAACACTGAAGCTTTCTTT
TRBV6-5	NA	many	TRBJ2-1	CASRISSYNEQFF	TGTGCCAGCAGAATTAGCTCCTACAATGAGCAGTTCTTC
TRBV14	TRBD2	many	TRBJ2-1	CASSLAGRNNEQFF	TGTGCCAGCAGCCTAGCGGGAAGAAACAATGAGCAGTTCTTC
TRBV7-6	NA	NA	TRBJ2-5	CASSISIYETQYF	TGTGCCAGCAGCATTAGCATCTACGAGACCCAGTACTTC
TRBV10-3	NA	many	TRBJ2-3	CAISETRDTQYF	TGTGCCATCAGTGAGACCAGGGATACGCAGTATTTT
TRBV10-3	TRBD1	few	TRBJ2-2	CAISVQGAGELIF	TGTGCTATCAGTGTACAGGGGGCCGGGGAGCTGATTTTT
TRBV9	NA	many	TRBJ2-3	CASSVSPSTDTQYF	TGTGCCAGCAGCGTTAGTCCTAGCACAGATACGCAGTATTTT
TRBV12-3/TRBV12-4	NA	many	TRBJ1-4	CASRPRSNEKLFF	TGTGCCAGCAGACCACGCTCTAATGAAAAACTGTTTTTT
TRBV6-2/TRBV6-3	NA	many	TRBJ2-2	CASSYTGTGELFF	TGTGCCAGCAGTTATACAGGGACCGGGGAGCTGTTTTTT
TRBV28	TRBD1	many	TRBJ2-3	CASRTGTGPPSSTDTQYF	TGTGCCAGCAGGACCGGGACAGGTCCACCCTCTAGCACAGATACGCAGTATTTT
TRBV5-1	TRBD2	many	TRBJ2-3	CASSTGTSGRTDTQYF	TGCGCCAGCAGCACAGGGACTAGCGGGAGAACAGATACGCAGTATTTT
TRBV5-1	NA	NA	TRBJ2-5	CASRGGGETQYF	TGCGCCAGCAGAGGTGGGGGGGAGACCCAGTACTTC
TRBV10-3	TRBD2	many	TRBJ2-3	CAISESTSGSDTQYF	TGTGCCATCAGTGAGTCTACTAGCGGGAGTGATACGCAGTATTTT
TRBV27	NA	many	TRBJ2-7	CASSYRRGYEQYF	TGTGCCAGCAGTTATCGACGGGGCTACGAGCAGTACTTC
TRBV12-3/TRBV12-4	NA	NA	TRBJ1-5	CASSSQEVNQPQHF	TGTGCCAGCAGTTCCCAGGAGGTCAATCAGCCCCAGCATTTT
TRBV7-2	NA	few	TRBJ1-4	CASSVQGGEKLFF	TGTGCCAGCAGCGTACAGGGAGGTGAAAAACTGTTTTTT
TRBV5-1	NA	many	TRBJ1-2	CASSLVADSFNYGYTF	TGCGCCAGCAGCTTGGTCGCCGACAGCTTTAACTATGGCTACACCTTC
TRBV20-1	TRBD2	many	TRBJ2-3	CSAREGDAGRADTQYF	TGCAGTGCTAGAGAAGGTGACGCCGGGAGGGCAGATACGCAGTATTTT
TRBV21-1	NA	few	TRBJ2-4	CASSKDDRGGFKNIQYF	TGTGCCAGCAGCAAAGACGACCGCGGGGGCTTCAAAAACATTCAGTACTTC
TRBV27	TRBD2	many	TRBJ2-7	CASSLLGSGYEQYF	TGTGCCAGCAGTTTATTAGGTAGCGGGTACGAGCAGTACTTC
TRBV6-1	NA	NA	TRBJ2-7	CASSEALLGGSSYEQYF	TGTGCCAGCAGTGAAGCGCTTCTAGGGGGTAGCTCCTACGAGCAGTACTTC
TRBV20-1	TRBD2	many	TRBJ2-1	CSARFSGSFEQFF	TGCAGTGCTAGGTTCAGCGGGAGCTTTGAGCAGTTCTTC
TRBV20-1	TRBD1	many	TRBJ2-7	CSATQPNRGVLYEQYF	TGCAGTGCGACCCAACCGAACAGGGGTGTGCTCTACGAGCAGTACTTC
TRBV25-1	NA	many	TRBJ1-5	CASSSGQGSNQPQHF	TGTGCCAGCAGTTCTGGTCAGGGTAGCAATCAGCCCCAGCATTTT
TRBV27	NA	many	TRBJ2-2	CASSPLVGDTGELFF	TGTGCCAGCAGCCCCCTGGTGGGGGACACCGGGGAGCTGTTTTTT
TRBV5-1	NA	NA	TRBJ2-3	CASSLDMAGDTKYF	TGCGCCAGCAGCTTGGACATGGCCGGGGATACGAAGTATTTT
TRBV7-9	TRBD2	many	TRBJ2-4	CASSLPTSGRARGKNIQYF	TGTGCCAGCAGCCTGCCGACTAGCGGGAGGGCCCGAGGCAAAAACATTCAGTACTTC
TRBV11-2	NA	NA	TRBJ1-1	CASSLGSGFPTEAFF	TGTGCCAGCAGCTTAGGTTCTGGGTTCCCCACTGAAGCTTTCTTT
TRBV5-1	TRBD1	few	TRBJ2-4	CASSLAGTGTSKNIQYF	TGCGCCAGCAGCTTGGCCGGGACAGGTACTTCCAAAAACATTCAGTACTTC
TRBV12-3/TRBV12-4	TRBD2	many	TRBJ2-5	CASSWTSAETQYF	TGTGCCAGCAGTTGGACTAGCGCAGAGACCCAGTACTTC
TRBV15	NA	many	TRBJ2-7	CATSRVRVAYEQYF	TGTGCCACCAGCAGAGTCCGGGTAGCTTACGAGCAGTACTTC
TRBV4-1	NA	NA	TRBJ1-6	CASSQDLGNLYNSPLHF	TGCGCCAGCAGCCAAGATCTAGGGAATCTCTATAATTCACCCCTCCACTTT
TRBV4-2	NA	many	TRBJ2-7	CASSQEAQRSSYEQYF	TGTGCCAGCAGCCAAGAGGCCCAGCGGAGCTCCTACGAGCAGTACTTC
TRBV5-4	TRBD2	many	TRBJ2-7	CASSIGGLAGVYEQYF	TGTGCCAGCAGTATTGGGGGACTAGCGGGAGTCTACGAGCAGTACTTC
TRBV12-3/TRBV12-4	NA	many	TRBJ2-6	CASSGRAGSGANVLTF	TGTGCCAGCAGTGGCAGGGCGGGGTCTGGGGCCAACGTCCTGACTTTC
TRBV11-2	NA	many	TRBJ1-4	CASEANEKLFF	TGTGCCAGCGAGGCTAATGAAAAACTGTTTTTT
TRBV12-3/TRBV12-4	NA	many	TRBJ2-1	CASSLAGGYEQFF	TGTGCCAGCAGTTTAGCGGGAGGATATGAGCAGTTCTTC
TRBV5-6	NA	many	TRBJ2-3	CASSLVGGMKDTQYF	TGTGCCAGCAGCTTGGTTGGAGGCATGAAGGATACGCAGTATTTT
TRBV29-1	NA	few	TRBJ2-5	CSVSTGETQYF	TGCAGCGTCTCGACTGGAGAGACCCAGTACTTC
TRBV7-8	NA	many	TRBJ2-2	CASGPVANTGELFF	TGTGCCAGCGGCCCCGTAGCGAACACCGGGGAGCTGTTTTTT
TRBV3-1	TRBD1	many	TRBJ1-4	CASSPRQGLSGEKLFF	TGTGCCAGCAGCCCCAGACAGGGTCTGAGTGGTGAAAAACTGTTTTTT
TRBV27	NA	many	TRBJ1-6	CASSPLRTHPAYNSPLHF	TGTGCCAGCAGCCCTCTAAGGACGCACCCCGCCTATAATTCACCCCTCCACTTT
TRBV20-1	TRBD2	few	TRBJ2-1	CSAQAGPSGPFF	TGCAGTGCTCAAGCGGGGCCCTCTGGGCCGTTCTTC
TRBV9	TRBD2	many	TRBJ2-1	CASSASSGLGNEQFF	TGTGCCAGCAGCGCTTCTAGCGGTCTGGGTAATGAGCAGTTCTTC
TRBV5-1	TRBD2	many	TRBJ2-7	CASSLGLAGVEQYF	TGCGCCAGCAGCTTGGGACTAGCGGGAGTTGAGCAGTACTTC
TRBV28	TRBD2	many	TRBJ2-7	CASSLNSGGGAYEQYF	TGTGCCAGCAGTTTAAATTCCGGCGGGGGAGCATACGAGCAGTACTTC
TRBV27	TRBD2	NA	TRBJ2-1	CASSSSTSGAYNEQFF	TGTGCCAGCAGTTCCTCTACTAGCGGAGCCTACAATGAGCAGTTCTTC
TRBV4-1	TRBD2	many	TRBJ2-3	CASSQEEVGRREVADTQYF	TGCGCCAGCAGCCAAGAGGAAGTAGGAAGGCGGGAGGTTGCGGATACGCAGTATTTT
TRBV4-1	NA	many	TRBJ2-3	CASSDGTTSTDTQYF	TGCGCCAGCAGCGATGGGACAACTAGCACAGATACGCAGTATTTT
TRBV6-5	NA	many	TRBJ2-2	CASNQKAYMSGELFF	TGTGCCAGCAACCAAAAGGCTTACATGTCCGGGGAGCTGTTTTTT
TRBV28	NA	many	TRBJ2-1	CASSLDSYNEQFF	TGTGCCAGCAGTTTGGACAGTTACAATGAGCAGTTCTTC
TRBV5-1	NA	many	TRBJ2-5	CASSPGLRGETQYF	TGCGCCAGCAGCCCGGGACTCAGAGGGGAGACCCAGTACTTC
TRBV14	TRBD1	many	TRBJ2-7	CASSRTGQGAFYEQYF	TGTGCCAGCAGCCGTACGGGACAGGGGGCATTCTACGAGCAGTACTTC
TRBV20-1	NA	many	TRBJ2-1	CSASGRLNEQFF	TGCAGTGCTAGCGGGAGACTCAATGAGCAGTTCTTC
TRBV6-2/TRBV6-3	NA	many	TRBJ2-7	CASSYQGSYEQYF	TGTGCCAGCAGTTACCAGGGCTCCTACGAGCAGTACTTC